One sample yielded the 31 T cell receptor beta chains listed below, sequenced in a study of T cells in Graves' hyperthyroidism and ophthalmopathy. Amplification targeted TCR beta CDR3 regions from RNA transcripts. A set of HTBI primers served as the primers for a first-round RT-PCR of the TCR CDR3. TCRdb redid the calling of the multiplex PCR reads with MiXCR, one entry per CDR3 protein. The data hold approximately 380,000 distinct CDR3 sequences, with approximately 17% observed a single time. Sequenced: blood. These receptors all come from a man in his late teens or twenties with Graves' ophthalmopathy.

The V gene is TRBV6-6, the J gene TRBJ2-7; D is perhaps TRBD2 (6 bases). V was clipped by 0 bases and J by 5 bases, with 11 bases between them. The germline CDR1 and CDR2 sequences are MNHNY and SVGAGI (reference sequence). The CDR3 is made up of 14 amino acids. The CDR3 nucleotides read TGTGCCAGCAGTTACTCAGGCGGGACCCACGAGCAGTACTTC. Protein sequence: CASSYSGGTHEQYF.

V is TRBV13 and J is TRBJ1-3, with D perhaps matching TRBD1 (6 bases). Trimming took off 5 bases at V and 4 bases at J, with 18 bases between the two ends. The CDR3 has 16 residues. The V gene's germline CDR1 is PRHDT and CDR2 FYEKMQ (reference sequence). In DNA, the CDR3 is TGTGCCAGCAGCCCGGACAGCCTCTCGACGGGAAACACCATATATTTT. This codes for CASSPDSLSTGNTIYF.

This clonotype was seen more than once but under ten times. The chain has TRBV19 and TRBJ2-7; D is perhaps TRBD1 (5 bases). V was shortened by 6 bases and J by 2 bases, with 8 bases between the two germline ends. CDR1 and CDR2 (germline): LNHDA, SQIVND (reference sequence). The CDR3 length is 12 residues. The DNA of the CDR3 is TGTGCCAGTAGCGACAGTGCCTACGAGCAGTACTTC. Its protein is CASSDSAYEQYF. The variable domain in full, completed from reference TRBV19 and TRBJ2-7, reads DGGITQSPKYLFRKEGQNVTLSCEQNLNHDAMYWYRQDPGQGLRLIYYSQIVNDFQKGDIAEGYSVSREKKESFPLTVTSAQKNPTAFYLCASSDSAYEQYFGPGTRLTVT.

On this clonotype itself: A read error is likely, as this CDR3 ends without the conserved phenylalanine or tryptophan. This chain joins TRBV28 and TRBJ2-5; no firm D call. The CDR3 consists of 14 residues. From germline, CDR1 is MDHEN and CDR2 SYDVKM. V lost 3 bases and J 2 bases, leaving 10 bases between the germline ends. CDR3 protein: CASSFMGRQETQYL. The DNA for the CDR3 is TGTGCCAGCAGTTTCATGGGCAGACAAGAGACCCAGTACCTC.

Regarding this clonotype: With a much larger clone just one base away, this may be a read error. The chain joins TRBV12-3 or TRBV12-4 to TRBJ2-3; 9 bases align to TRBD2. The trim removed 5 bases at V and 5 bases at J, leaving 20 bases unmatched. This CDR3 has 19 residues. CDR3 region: CASSPSGPAGGPSGDTQYF. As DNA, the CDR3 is TGTGCCAGCAGTCCCTCCGGGCCAGCGGGGGGCCCTTCCGGAGATACGCAGTATTTT.

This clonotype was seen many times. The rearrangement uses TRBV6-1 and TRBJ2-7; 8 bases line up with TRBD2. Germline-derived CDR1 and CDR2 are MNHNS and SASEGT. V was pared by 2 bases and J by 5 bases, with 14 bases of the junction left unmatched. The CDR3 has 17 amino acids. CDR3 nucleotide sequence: TGTGCCAGCAGTGAACAAACCACCTACGGGACTAGTGACGAGCAGTACTTC. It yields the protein CASSEQTTYGTSDEQYF.

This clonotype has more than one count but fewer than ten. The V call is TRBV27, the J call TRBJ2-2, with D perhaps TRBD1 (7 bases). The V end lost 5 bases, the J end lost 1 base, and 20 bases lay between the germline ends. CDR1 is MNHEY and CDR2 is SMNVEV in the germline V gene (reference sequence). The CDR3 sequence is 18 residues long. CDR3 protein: CASSTRGAVQMNTGELFF. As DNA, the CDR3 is TGTGCCAGCAGTACCAGGGGGGCAGTACAGATGAACACCGGGGAGCTGTTTTTT.

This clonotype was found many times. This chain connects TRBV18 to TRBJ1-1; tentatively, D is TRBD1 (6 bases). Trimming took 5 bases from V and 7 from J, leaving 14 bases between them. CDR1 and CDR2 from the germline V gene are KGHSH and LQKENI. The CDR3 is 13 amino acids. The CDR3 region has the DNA TGTGCCAGCTCAACACAGGGAAGGGATGAAGCTTTCTTT. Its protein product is CASSTQGRDEAFF.

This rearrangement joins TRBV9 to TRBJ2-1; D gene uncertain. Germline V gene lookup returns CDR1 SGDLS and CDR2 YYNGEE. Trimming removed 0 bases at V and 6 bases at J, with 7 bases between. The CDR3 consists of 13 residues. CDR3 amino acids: CASSVGVINEQFF. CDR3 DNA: TGTGCCAGCAGCGTAGGGGTTATCAATGAGCAGTTCTTC.

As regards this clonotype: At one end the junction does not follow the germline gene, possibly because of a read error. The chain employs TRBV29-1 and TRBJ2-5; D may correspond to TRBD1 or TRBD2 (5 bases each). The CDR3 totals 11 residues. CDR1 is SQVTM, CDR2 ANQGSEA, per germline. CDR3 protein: CSVITGTTTDF. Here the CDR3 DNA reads TGCAGCGTTATTACCGGGACCACGACGGACTTC.

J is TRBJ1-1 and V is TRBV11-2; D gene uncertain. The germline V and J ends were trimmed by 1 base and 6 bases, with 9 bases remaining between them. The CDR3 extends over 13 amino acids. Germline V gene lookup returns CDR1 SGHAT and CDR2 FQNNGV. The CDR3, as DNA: TGTGCCAGCAGCTTAGTCGGGCCCCCTGAAGCTTTCTTT. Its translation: CASSLVGPPEAFF.

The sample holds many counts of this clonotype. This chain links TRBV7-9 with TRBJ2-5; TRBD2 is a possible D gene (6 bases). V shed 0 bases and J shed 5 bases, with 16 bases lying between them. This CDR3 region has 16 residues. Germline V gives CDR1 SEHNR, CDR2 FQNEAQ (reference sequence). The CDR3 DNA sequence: TGTGCCAGCAGCTTAGCCGGCGGGACCCCTTGGGAGACCCAGTACTTC. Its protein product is CASSLAGGTPWETQYF.

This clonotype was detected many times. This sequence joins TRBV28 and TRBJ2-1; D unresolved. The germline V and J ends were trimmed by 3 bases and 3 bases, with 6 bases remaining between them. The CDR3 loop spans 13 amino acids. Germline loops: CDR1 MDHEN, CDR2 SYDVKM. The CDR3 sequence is CASSFSDYNEQFF. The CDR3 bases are TGTGCCAGCAGTTTCAGCGACTACAATGAGCAGTTCTTC.

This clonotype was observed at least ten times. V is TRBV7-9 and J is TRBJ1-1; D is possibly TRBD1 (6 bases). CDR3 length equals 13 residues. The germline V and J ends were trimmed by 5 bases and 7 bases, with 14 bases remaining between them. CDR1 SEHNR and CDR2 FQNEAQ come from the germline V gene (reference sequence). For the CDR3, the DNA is TGTGCCAGCAGCCAGGGGCCAGGCGTTGAAGCTTTCTTT. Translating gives CASSQGPGVEAFF.

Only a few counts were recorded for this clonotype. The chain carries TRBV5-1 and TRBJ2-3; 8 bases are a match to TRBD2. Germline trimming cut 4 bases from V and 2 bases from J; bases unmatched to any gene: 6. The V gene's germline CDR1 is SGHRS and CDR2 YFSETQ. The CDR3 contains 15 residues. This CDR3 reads CASSAAGALTDTQYF. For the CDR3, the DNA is TGCGCCAGCAGCGCAGCGGGGGCCCTCACAGATACGCAGTATTTT.

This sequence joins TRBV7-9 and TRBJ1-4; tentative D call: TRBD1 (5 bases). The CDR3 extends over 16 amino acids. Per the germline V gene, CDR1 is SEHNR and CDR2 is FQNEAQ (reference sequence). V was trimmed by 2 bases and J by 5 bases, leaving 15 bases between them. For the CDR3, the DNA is TGTGCCAGCAGCTTAAGGTGGCGGGACGGAAATGAAAAACTGTTTTTT. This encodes CASSLRWRDGNEKLFF.

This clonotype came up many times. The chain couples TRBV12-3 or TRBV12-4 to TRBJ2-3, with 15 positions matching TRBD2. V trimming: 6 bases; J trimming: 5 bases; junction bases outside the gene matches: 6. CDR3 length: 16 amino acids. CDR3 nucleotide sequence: TGTGCCAGCAGCAGGGGACTAGCGGGGGGACGAGATACGCAGTATTTT. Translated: CASSRGLAGGRDTQYF.

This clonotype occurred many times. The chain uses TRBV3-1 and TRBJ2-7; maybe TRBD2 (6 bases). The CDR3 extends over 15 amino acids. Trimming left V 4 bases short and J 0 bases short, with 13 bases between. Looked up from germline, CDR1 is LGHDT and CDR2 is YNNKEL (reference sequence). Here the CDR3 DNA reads TGTGCCAGCAGCCCCGGAGGGAGGAGCTCCTACGAGCAGTACTTC. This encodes CASSPGGRSSYEQYF.

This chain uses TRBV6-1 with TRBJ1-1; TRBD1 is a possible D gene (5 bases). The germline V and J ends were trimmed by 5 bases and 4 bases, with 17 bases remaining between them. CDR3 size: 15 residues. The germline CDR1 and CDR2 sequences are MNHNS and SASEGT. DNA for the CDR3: TGTGCCAGCAGTTCACCGGGGGGAGTAGGCACTGAAGCTTTCTTT. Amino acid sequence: CASSSPGGVGTEAFF.

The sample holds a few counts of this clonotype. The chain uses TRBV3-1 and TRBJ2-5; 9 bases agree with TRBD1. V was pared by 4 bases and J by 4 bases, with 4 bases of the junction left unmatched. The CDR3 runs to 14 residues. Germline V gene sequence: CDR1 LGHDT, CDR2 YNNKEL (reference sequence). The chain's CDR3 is CASSRTGGPETQYF. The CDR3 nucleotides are TGTGCCAGCAGCCGCACAGGGGGCCCAGAGACCCAGTACTTC.

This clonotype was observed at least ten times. The CDR3 sequence: CASSDRAGPQHF. Written as DNA, the CDR3 is TGTGCCAGCAGTGATAGGGCAGGGCCCCAGCATTTT. The gene calls are TRBV6-1 and TRBJ1-5; D gene uncertain. CDR1 and CDR2 from the germline V gene are MNHNS and SASEGT. The CDR3 length is 12 residues. Trimming stripped 3 bases from V and 9 bases from J, with 9 bases between.

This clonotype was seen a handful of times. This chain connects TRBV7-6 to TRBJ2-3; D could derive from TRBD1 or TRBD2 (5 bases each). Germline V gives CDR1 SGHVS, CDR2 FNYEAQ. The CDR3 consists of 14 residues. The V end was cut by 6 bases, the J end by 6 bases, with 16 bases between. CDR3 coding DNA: TGTGCCAGCAGTTCGAGGGGCGGACGGGATACGCAGTATTTT. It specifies CASSSRGGRDTQYF.

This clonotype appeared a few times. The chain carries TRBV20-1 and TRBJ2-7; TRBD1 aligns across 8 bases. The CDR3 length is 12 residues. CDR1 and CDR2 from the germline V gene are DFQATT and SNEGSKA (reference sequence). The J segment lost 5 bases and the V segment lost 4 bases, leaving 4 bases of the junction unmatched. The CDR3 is CSATTGVDEQYF. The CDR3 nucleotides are TGCAGTGCTACGACAGGGGTGGACGAGCAGTACTTC.

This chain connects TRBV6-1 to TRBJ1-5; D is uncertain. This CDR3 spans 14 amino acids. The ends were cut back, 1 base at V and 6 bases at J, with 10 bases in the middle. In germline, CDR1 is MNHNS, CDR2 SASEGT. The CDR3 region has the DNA TGTGCCAGCAGTGAAGACAACTTTGCTCAGCCCCAGCATTTT. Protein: CASSEDNFAQPQHF.

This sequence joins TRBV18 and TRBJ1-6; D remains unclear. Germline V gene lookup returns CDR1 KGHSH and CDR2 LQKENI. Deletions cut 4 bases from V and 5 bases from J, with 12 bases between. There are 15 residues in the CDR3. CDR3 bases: TGTGCCAGCTCACGGGGAGCTAGGGATAATTCACCCCTCCACTTT. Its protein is CASSRGARDNSPLHF.

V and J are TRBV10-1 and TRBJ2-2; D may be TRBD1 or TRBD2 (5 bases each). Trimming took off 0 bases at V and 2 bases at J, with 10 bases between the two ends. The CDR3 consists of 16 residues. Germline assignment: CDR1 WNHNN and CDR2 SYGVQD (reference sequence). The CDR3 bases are TGCGCCAGCAGTGAGTCGGGACCCTCTAACACCGGGGAGCTGTTTTTT. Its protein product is CASSESGPSNTGELFF.

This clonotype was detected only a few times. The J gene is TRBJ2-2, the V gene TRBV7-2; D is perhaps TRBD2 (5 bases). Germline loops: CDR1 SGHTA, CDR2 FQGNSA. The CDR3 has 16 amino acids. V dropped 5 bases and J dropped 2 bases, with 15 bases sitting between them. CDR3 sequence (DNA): TGTGCCAGCAGCGCCCGATGGACTGATAACACCGGGGAGCTGTTTTTT. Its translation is CASSARWTDNTGELFF.

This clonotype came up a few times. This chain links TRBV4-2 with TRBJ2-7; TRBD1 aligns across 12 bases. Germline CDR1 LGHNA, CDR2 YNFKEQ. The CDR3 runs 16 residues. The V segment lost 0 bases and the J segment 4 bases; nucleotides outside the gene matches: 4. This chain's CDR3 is CASSQEGTGGTYEQYF. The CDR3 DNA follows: TGTGCCAGCAGCCAAGAGGGGACAGGGGGCACATACGAGCAGTACTTC.

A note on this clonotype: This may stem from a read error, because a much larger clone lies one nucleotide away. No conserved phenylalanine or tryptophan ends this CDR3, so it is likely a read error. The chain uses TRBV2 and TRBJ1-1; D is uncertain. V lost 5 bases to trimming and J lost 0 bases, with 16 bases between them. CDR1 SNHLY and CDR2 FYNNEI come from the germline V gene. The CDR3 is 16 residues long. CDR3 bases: TGTGCCAGCAGTTACTCTCGCGGATCCTTGAACACTGAAGCTTTCCTT. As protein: CASSYSRGSLNTEAFL.

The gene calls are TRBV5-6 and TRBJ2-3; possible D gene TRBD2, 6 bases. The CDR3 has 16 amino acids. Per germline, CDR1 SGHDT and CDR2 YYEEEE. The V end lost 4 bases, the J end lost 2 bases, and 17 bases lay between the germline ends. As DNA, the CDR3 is TGTGCCAGCAGCGCCGTCTTTGGGGGGATCACAGATACGCAGTATTTT. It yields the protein CASSAVFGGITDTQYF.

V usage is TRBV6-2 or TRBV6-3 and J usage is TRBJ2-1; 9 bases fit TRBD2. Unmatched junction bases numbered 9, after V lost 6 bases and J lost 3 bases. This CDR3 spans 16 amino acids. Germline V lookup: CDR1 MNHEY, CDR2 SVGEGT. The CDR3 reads CASRSTSGAGYNEQFF. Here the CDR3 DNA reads TGTGCCAGCAGGTCGACTAGCGGCGCGGGCTACAATGAGCAGTTCTTC.